The rows below give T cell receptor beta chains drawn from one sample of a study of blood T cell repertoires in COVID-19. The method was immunoSEQ multiplex PCR; TCRdb's version includes in-frame clones alone and lacks a portion of them. The sample carries 150,000 to 200,000 clones, 65% to 85% recorded once. The sequenced material came from PBMCs or T cells enriched from blood (not recorded which). The source is a man between 40 and 49 years old who had recovered from COVID-19. The conserved cysteine and the conserved F or W are not part of the CDR3 here. Fields, in order: D gene, V gene, CDR3 length, CDR3 protein. A D gene is named only where the DNA matches it firmly.

- | TRBV5-1 | 12 | ASSLDTAVPEAF
- | TRBV13 | 13 | ASSTHGGHATFGL
- | TRBV9 | 12 | ASSVATGVNTIY
TRBD1 | TRBV5-4 | 14 | ASSLKQGAMDYGYT
TRBD2 | TRBV13 | 14 | ASSLAGGGSRNEQF
- | TRBV30 | 13 | AWSVRLEYQETQY
- | TRBV11-2 | 11 | ASSFDSSYEQY
TRBD1 | TRBV3-1/TRBV3-2 | 13 | ASSLTGTGKSPLH
TRBD2 | TRBV10-3 | 13 | AISEIGGGDNEQF
TRBD2 | TRBV5-4 | 13 | ASSFSGGTYNEQF
- | TRBV7-2 | 12 | ASSLALASNEQF
TRBD1 | TRBV4-3 | 14 | ASSQEWDRGNQPQH
- | TRBV18 | 14 | ASSSSRDSMNTEAF
- | TRBV4-2 | 14 | ASSQDIQGRYYEQY
TRBD1 | TRBV7-6 | 10 | ASRSDREGYT
TRBD1 | TRBV15 | 18 | ATSRATGGLTSSYNSPLH
- | TRBV5-1 | 12 | ASRQPGQPYGYT
- | TRBV4-1 | 13 | ASSQFQGSFYGYT
- | TRBV20-1 | 9 | SANRVMEAF
TRBD2 | TRBV7-9 | 12 | ASRDYRSTDTQY
TRBD1 | TRBV19 | 13 | ASSILEGTGGKAF
- | TRBV25-1 | 14 | ASSDFGLGPSYEQY
- | TRBV6-4 | 12 | ASRLGHLNTEAF
- | TRBV4-2 | 14 | ASSQELLSGASPLH